This T cell receptor beta chain was recorded in a study of CD8 T cells in ankylosing spondylitis. Study-wide results and limits: Some of these motif variants have turned up before, in reports on reactive arthritis synovial fluid and blood. Blood of patients with ankylosing spondylitis appeared to be characterized by a TCR beta motif of several highly homologous variants.

This clonotype was seen a handful of times. What it binds is unknown. As the method for making TCR beta libraries, quantitative 5'-RACE with molecular barcodes was used. TCRdb re-derived calls from the 5' RACE reads in MiXCR, one entry per CDR3 protein. Of hundreds of thousands of distinct CDR3 sequences listed, approximately 12% are singletons. V was shortened by 1 base and J by 8 bases, with 8 bases between the two germline ends. Germline assignment: CDR1 MNHNY and CDR2 SVGAGI (reference sequence). The length of the CDR3 is 12 residues. This chain uses TRBV6-6 with TRBJ1-2, with D tentatively TRBD1 (6 bases). This TCR was sampled from a male donor with ankylosing spondylitis. The sample taken for sequencing was blood, either unsorted or a sorted T cell fraction (not recorded which). The CDR3 protein is CASSYLGAGYTF. For the CDR3, the DNA is TGTGCCAGCAGTTACTTGGGGGCCGGCTACACCTTC.